These 19 T cell receptor beta chains were all obtained from the same sample, sequenced in a study of shared clonotypes between healthy human individuals. CD45RO-negative, CCR7-selected cells formed the naive CD8 fraction, which excluded terminally differentiated effector memory CD45RA+ cells. Profiling relied on immunoSEQ multiplex PCR, and the TCRdb table lists in-frame clones only, not all of them. This sample has under 850,000 clones, with about 92% found just once. The source material was naive CD8+ T cells sorted from blood. These receptors were obtained from a man aged 30-40 years in good health.

V and J are TRBV10-2 and TRBJ1-2; 12 nucleotides agree with TRBD1. This CDR3 has 14 residues. Germline lookup yields CDR1 WSHSY and CDR2 SAAADI. The trim removed 8 bases at V and 6 bases at J, leaving 7 bases unmatched. The CDR3: CASASGQGANGYTF. CDR3 in DNA: TGCGCCAGCGCCTCGGGACAGGGGGCAAATGGCTACACCTTC.

Worth noting for this clone: This sample also contains other DNA sequences that code for the same CDR3. The rearrangement joins TRBV7-9 to TRBJ2-1, with TRBD2 as a possible D gene (5 bases). CDR1 and CDR2 from the germline V gene are SEHNR and FQNEAQ (reference sequence). Deletions cut 0 bases from V and 2 bases from J, with 5 bases between. The CDR3 consists of 14 residues. CDR3 protein: CASSLAGTYNEQFF. For the CDR3, the DNA is TGTGCCAGCAGCTTAGCCGGGACCTACAATGAGCAGTTCTTC.

The chain is built from TRBV7-8 and TRBJ2-7; D perhaps matches TRBD2 (6 bases). Germline V lookup: CDR1 SGHVS, CDR2 FQNEAQ. V was clipped by 5 bases and J by 2 bases, with 13 bases between them. The CDR3 loop spans 14 amino acids. CDR3: CASSRQWGAYEQYF. The CDR3 nucleotides are TGTGCCAGCAGCCGCCAGTGGGGGGCCTACGAGCAGTACTTC.

This chain uses TRBV27 with TRBJ2-7; D is uncertain. V was shortened by 3 bases and J by 0 bases, with 6 bases between the two germline ends. There are 13 residues in the CDR3. CDR1 and CDR2 (germline): MNHEY, SMNVEV (reference sequence). The CDR3 protein is CASSFEASYEQYF. The CDR3 DNA is TGTGCCAGCAGTTTTGAGGCCTCCTACGAGCAGTACTTC.

A single count supports this clone. The chain has TRBV9 and TRBJ2-7; 9 nucleotides match TRBD2. Looked up from germline, CDR1 is SGDLS and CDR2 is YYNGEE. This CDR3 is built from 15 residues. Unmatched junction bases numbered 7, after V lost 3 bases and J lost 3 bases. CDR3 nucleotide sequence: TGTGCCAGCAGCGCTAGCGGGACGCCGGACTACGAGCAGTACTTC. Its protein is CASSASGTPDYEQYF.

The chain links TRBV29-1 to TRBJ2-7, with 13 bases lining up with TRBD2. CDR3 length: 17 residues. The germline V gene has CDR1 SQVTM and CDR2 ANQGSEA. J gave up 3 bases and V 3 bases, and 11 bases lay outside the gene matches. The DNA of the CDR3 is TGCAGCGTTGATGGGACTAGCGGGATCAGTGATGGCTACGAGCAGTACTTC. Translated, it gives CSVDGTSGISDGYEQYF.

The V and J genes are TRBV10-3 and TRBJ2-7, with 12 positions matching TRBD1. Germline lookup yields CDR1 ENHRY and CDR2 SYGVKD. The trim removed 6 bases at V and 3 bases at J, leaving 6 bases unmatched. This CDR3 contains 15 residues. The DNA of the CDR3 is TGTGCCATCAGGGAGGGGACAGGGGGCTTCTACGAGCAGTACTTC. Its translation is CAIREGTGGFYEQYF.

This clone was found once. The chain combines TRBV7-3 with TRBJ2-2; 10 positions match TRBD2. The CDR3 runs 17 residues. Unmatched junction bases numbered 10, after V lost 1 base and J lost 8 bases. Germline V lookup: CDR1 SGHTA, CDR2 FQGTGA. The CDR3 region has the DNA TGTGCCAGCAGCTTAATCGCTAGCGGGAGTTTAGATGGGGAGCTGTTTTTT. It specifies CASSLIASGSLDGELFF.

The rearrangement uses TRBV7-6 and TRBJ1-2; D unclear. Trimming took 1 base from V and 2 from J, leaving 11 bases between them. CDR1 and CDR2 (germline): SGHVS, FNYEAQ. CDR3 size: 15 residues. CDR3 nucleotides: TGTGCCAGCAGCTTAGAAATGGGGATGAACTATGGCTACACCTTC. As protein: CASSLEMGMNYGYTF. Filled out from reference TRBV7-6 and TRBJ1-2, the complete variable domain reads GAGVSQSPRYKVTKRGQDVALRCDPISGHVSLYWYRQALGQGPEFLTYFNYEAQQDKSGLPNDRFSAERPEGSISTLTIQRTEQRDSAMYRCASSLEMGMNYGYTFGSGTRLTVV.

This sequence joins TRBV6-5 and TRBJ2-1; TRBD2 is a possible D gene (5 bases). The V gene's germline CDR1 is MNHEY and CDR2 SVGAGI. The CDR3 has 13 residues. Trimming took off 4 bases at V and 7 bases at J, with 11 bases between the two ends. The CDR3 DNA sequence: TGTGCCAGCAGTTCACTATCGGGAAATGAGCAGTTCTTC. It is translated as CASSSLSGNEQFF.

The J gene is TRBJ1-5, the V gene TRBV7-9; D unclear. V was cut by 1 base and J by 5 bases, with 12 bases left in between. CDR1 and CDR2 from the germline V gene are SEHNR and FQNEAQ (reference sequence). The CDR3 covers 15 residues. The CDR3 loop reads CASSLGSGADQPQHF. The CDR3 DNA is TGTGCCAGCAGCTTAGGTTCGGGAGCGGATCAGCCCCAGCATTTT. Filled out from reference TRBV7-9 and TRBJ1-5, the complete variable domain reads DTGVSQNPRHKITKRGQNVTFRCDPISEHNRLYWYRQTLGQGPEFLTYFQNEAQLEKSRLLSDRFSAERPKGSFSTLEIQRTEQGDSAMYLCASSLGSGADQPQHFGDGTRLSIL.

The chain combines TRBV28 with TRBJ2-2, with D unclear. Trimming removed 6 bases from V and 3 bases from J, with 17 bases in between. The length of the CDR3 is 16 residues. Germline V gene data show CDR1 as MDHEN and CDR2 as SYDVKM. CDR3 sequence: CASSFRLDHDTGELFF. CDR3 DNA: TGTGCCAGCAGCTTCAGGTTGGACCATGACACCGGGGAGCTGTTTTTT.

This chain links TRBV7-9 with TRBJ2-7; D is uncertain. The V gene lost 5 bases and the J gene lost 5 bases, with 13 bases spanning the gap. This CDR3 is 13 amino acids long. Germline V gene sequence: CDR1 SEHNR, CDR2 FQNEAQ (reference sequence). CDR3 sequence: CASSNGPIHEQYF. CDR3 coding DNA: TGTGCCAGCAGCAACGGCCCCATCCACGAGCAGTACTTC.

The rearrangement uses TRBV9 and TRBJ1-2; 9 bases fit TRBD1. Germline trimming cut 5 bases from V and 4 bases from J; bases unmatched to any gene: 3. This CDR3 comprises 13 residues. The germline V gene encodes CDR1 SGDLS and CDR2 YYNGEE. The CDR3 nucleotides read TGTGCCAGCAGAGGACAGGGGATCTATGGCTACACCTTC. As protein: CASRGQGIYGYTF.

J is TRBJ2-2 and V is TRBV11-2; D might be TRBD2 (5 bases). The CDR3 has 16 residues. Trimming removed 4 bases from V and 5 bases from J, with 17 bases in between. CDR1 and CDR2 (germline): SGHAT, FQNNGV. The CDR3 DNA sequence: TGTGCCAGCAGCTCCCCAGAGGGAGTTAGTACCGGGGAGCTGTTTTTT. Translation: CASSSPEGVSTGELFF.

Only one count was recorded for this clone. The rearrangement joins TRBV27 to TRBJ2-1; TRBD2 matches 11 bases. Germline CDR1 MNHEY, CDR2 SMNVEV (reference sequence). The CDR3 runs to 14 residues. Trimming cost V 6 bases and J 9 bases; bases outside gene matches: 7. The CDR3 DNA reads as TGTGCCAGCAGCCACCGACTAGCGGGACTTGAGCAGTTCTTC. Translation: CASSHRLAGLEQFF.

As DNA, the CDR3 is TGTGCCAGCAGCCCCGCATTCGGATCCTACGAGCAGTACTTC. Its protein is CASSPAFGSYEQYF. V is TRBV5-6 and J is TRBJ2-7, with D uncertain. This CDR3 has 14 amino acids. Trimming shortened V by 4 bases and J by 1 base, and 12 bases separated the two germline ends. Germline V gene sequence: CDR1 SGHDT, CDR2 YYEEEE.

The chain employs TRBV29-1 and TRBJ2-1; 9 bases line up with TRBD2. Per germline, CDR1 SQVTM and CDR2 ANQGSEA. This CDR3 spans 15 amino acids. After removal of 7 bases from V and 7 bases from J, the junction contained 14 bases not matched to a gene. CDR3 region: CSGLASGIKRNEQFF. CDR3 nucleotides: TGCAGCGGTTTGGCTAGCGGGATTAAGAGGAATGAGCAGTTCTTC.

Points on this clone: At one boundary the junction diverges from the germline segment, which might be a read error. The gene calls are TRBV5-6 and TRBJ2-7; weak D call: TRBD1 (6 bases). The CDR3 length is 10 residues. CDR1 and CDR2 from the germline V gene are SGHDT and YYEEEE. The DNA of the CDR3 is TGTGCCAGCAGCCCCGGGACAAAAGTCTTC. Amino acids: CASSPGTKVF.